This T cell receptor (beta chain) was obtained from a study of CD8+ T cells in alopecia areata. In each case, RNA was isolated and then reverse transcribed into cDNA as the sequencing template. Produced via immunoSEQ multiplex PCR; TCRdb's table is partial and in-frame only. The sample has under 250,000 clones, about 60% seen once. V shed 0 bases and J 2 bases; nucleotides not matched to a gene: 7. Germline V gives CDR1 SGHDT, CDR2 YYEEEE. The length of the CDR3 is 16 residues. The chain has TRBV5-6 and TRBJ1-2; the match to TRBD1 covers 7 bases. The sequences come from CD4+ T cells sorted from blood, collected at week 0. This TCR was recovered from a human donor with alopecia areata. The CDR3 nucleotides are TGTGCCAGCAGCTTGGTTTATTGGGACAGAAACTATGGCTACACCTTC. Translation gives CASSLVYWDRNYGYTF. The full variable domain, its missing parts supplied by reference TRBV5-6 and TRBJ1-2, is DAGVTQSPTHLIKTRGQQVTLRCSPKSGHDTVSWYQQALGQGPQFIFQYYEEEERQRGNFPDRFSGHQFPNYSSELNVNALLLGDSALYLCASSLVYWDRNYGYTFGSGTRLTVV.